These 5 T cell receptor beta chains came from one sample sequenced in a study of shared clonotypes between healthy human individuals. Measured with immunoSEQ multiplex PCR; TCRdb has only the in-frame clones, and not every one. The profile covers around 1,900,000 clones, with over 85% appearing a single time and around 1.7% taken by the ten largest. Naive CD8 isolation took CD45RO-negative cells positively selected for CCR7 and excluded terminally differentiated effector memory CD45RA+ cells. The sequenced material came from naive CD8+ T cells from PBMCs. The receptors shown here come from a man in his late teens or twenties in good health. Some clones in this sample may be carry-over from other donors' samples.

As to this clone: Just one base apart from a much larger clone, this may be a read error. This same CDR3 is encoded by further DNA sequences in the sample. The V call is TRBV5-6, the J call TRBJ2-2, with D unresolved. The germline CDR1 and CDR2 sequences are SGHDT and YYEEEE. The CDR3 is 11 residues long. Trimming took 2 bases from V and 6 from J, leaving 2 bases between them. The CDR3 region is CASSLSGELFF. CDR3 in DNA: TGTGCCAGCAGCTTATCCGGGGAGCTGTTTTTT.

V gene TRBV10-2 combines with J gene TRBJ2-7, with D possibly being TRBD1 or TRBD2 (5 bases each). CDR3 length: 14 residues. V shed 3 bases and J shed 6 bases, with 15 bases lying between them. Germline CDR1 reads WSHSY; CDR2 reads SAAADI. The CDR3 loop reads CASSDGVLGVEQYF. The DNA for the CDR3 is TGCGCCAGCAGTGACGGGGTTTTGGGGGTCGAGCAGTACTTC.

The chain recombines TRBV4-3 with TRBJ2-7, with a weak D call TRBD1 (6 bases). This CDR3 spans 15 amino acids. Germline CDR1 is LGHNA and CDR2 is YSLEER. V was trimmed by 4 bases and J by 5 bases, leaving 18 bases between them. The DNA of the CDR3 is TGCGCCAGCAGCCGCTTGACAGGTATGGGTCACGAGCAGTACTTC. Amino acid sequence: CASSRLTGMGHEQYF.

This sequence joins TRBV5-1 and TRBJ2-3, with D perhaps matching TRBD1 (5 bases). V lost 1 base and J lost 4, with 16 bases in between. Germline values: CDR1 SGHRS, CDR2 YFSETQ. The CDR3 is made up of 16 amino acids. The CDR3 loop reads CASSLLGALGADTQYF. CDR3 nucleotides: TGCGCCAGCAGCTTGTTAGGGGCTCTGGGCGCAGATACGCAGTATTTT. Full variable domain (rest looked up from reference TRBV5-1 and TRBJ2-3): KAGVTQTPRYLIKTRGQQVTLSCSPISGHRSVSWYQQTPGQGLQFLFEYFSETQRNKGNFPGRFSGRQFSNSRSEMNVSTLELGDSALYLCASSLLGALGADTQYFGPGTRLTVL.

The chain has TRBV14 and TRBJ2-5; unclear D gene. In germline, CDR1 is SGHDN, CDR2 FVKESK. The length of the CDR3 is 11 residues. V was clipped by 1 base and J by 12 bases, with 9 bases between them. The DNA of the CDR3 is TGTGCCAGCAGCCAAGGGACGATGAAGTACTTC. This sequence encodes CASSQGTMKYF. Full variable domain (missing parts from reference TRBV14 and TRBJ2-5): EAGVTQFPSHSVIEKGQTVTLRCDPISGHDNLYWYRRVMGKEIKFLLHFVKESKQDESGMPNNRFLAERTGGTYSTLKVQPAELEDSGVYFCASSQGTMKYFGPGTRLLVL.